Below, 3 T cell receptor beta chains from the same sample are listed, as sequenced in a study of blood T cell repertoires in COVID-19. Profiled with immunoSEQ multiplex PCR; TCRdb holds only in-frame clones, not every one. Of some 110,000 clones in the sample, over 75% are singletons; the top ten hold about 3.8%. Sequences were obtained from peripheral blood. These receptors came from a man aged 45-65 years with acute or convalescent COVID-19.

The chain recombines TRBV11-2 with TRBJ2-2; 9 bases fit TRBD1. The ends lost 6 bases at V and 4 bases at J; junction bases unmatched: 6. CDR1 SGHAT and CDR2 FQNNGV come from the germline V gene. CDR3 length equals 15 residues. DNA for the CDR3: TGTGCCAGCAGACCGGGACAGGGTTTCACCGGGGAGCTGTTTTTT. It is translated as CASRPGQGFTGELFF.

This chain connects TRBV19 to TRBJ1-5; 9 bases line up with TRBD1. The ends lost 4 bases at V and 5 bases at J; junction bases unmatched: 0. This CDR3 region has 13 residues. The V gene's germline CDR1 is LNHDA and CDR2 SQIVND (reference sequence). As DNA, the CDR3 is TGTGCCAGTAGTAGGGACAGGGATCAGCCCCAGCATTTT. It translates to CASSRDRDQPQHF.

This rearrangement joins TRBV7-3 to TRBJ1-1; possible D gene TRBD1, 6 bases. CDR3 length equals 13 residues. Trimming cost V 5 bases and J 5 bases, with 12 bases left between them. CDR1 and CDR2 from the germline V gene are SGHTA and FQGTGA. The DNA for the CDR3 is TGTGCCAGCAGCCCTCCTACAGGGACTGAAGCTTTCTTT. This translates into CASSPPTGTEAFF.